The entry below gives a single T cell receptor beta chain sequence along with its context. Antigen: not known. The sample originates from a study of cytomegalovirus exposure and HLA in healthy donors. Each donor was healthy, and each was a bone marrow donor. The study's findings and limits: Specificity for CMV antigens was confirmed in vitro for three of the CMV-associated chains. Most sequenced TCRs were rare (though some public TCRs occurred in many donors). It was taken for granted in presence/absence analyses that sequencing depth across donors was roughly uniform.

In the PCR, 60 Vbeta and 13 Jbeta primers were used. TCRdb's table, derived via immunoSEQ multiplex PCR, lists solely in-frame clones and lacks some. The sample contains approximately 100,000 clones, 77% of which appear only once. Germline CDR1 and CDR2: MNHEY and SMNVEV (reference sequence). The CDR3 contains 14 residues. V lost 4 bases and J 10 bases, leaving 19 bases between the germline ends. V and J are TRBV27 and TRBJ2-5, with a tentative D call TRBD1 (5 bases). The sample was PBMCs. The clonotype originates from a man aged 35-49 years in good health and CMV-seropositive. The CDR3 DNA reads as TGTGCCAGCAGTTCATCAGGACGGCAAGGGGACCAGTACTTC. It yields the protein CASSSSGRQGDQYF.